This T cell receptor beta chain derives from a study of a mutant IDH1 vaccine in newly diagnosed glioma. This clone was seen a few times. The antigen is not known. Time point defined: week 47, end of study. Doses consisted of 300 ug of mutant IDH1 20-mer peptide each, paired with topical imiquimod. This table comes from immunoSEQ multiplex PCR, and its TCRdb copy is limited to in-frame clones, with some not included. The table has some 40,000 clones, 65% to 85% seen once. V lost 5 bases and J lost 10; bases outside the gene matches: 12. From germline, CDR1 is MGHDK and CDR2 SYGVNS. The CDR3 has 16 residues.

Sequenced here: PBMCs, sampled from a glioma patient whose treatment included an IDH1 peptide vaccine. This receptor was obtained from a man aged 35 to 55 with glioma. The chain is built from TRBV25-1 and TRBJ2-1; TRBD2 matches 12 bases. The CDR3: CASSSPTSGSGREQFF. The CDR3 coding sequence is TGTGCCAGCAGTTCCCCGACTAGCGGGAGTGGGAGGGAGCAGTTCTTC.